This TCR beta chain came from a study of OX40 agonist ivuxolimab in advanced cancers. About the study: Prior checkpoint blockade (anti-PD-1, anti-PD-L1 or anti-CTLA-4) was permitted; 35% to 50% had it.

CDR3 length: 14 amino acids. Trimming pared 5 bases from V and 10 bases from J, leaving 22 bases between. The germline gives CDR1 SQVTM, CDR2 ANQGSEA. As for this clone: Its specificity is not known.

Overall study results and limits: At 0.1 to 3.0 mg/kg, CD4+ and CD8+ blood T cells expanded clonally by week 6. The antigens recognized by the expanded peripheral T cells, that is their antigen specificity, were not determined.

Sequenced by immunoSEQ multiplex PCR; TCRdb stores in-frame clones only, minus some. Here the sample spans about 77,000 clones, 81% being singletons. This sequence joins TRBV29-1 and TRBJ2-3; D possibly matches TRBD1 or TRBD2 (6 bases each). The source was CD4+ or CD8+ T cells sorted from blood, collected in a trial of the OX40 agonist ivuxolimab. This sequence was found in an adult with an advanced solid tumor such as melanoma, head and neck, liver or kidney cancer. The CDR3 is CSVSGEERAGAQYF. DNA for the CDR3: TGCAGCGTTTCAGGGGAGGAAAGGGCAGGGGCGCAGTATTTT.